Listed below are T cell receptor beta chains from one sample, sequenced in a study of molecular identifiers for immune sequencing clone quantification. A single record per CDR3 protein comes from TCRdb applying MiXCR to the PCR reads. The table lists some 320,000 distinct CDR3 sequences, roughly a quarter of them singletons. Sequencing was performed on naive CD8+ T cells from blood, with Jurkat cell RNA spiked in. The receptors come from a human donor in good health. Some libraries in this study had Jurkat cell RNA spiked in. Each CDR3 is given with its conserved first and last residue. D genes are given only for firm matches. Clone size, where shown, is once, few, many, or a class for clones that have expanded.

size,J,D,V,DNA,CDR3
.,TRBJ2-3,.,TRBV10-3,TGTGCCATCAGTGCCCCCGGGGCTAGCACAGATACGCAGTATTTT,CAISAPGASTDTQYF
few,TRBJ2-3,.,TRBV30,TGTGCCTGGAGTGTATCGGGGAAGTACACAGATACGCAGTATTTT,CAWSVSGKYTDTQYF
many,TRBJ1-5,.,TRBV4-1,TGCGCCAGCAGCCAAGAAACAGTTATACTCAATCAGCCCCAGCATTTT,CASSQETVILNQPQHF
.,TRBJ2-1,TRBD2,TRBV20-1,TGCAGTGCTAGACCACTAGCGGGAGCTGAGCAGTTCTTC,CSARPLAGAEQFF
few,TRBJ2-7,TRBD1,TRBV27,TGTGCCAGCAGGGCCCCCGGGACAGGGCGGGAGCAGTACTTC,CASRAPGTGREQYF
.,TRBJ1-5,TRBD1,TRBV28,TGTGCCAGCAGTTTAATGACAGGGACAGCGCAGCCCCAGCATTTT,CASSLMTGTAQPQHF
many,TRBJ2-7,.,TRBV20-1,TGCAGTGCTAGAGCCACCGGGACTTCAGAGGGGGAGCAGTACTTC,CSARATGTSEGEQYF
.,TRBJ2-1,.,TRBV27,TGTGCCAGCAGTCCGGGGTCGGTGCAGTTCTTC,CASSPGSVQFF
.,TRBJ2-2,TRBD2,TRBV6-2/TRBV6-3,TGTGCCAGCAGTTCTCCGGGACTAGCGGGATACACCGGGGAGCTGTTTTTT,CASSSPGLAGYTGELFF
few,TRBJ1-1,.,TRBV5-5,TGTGCCAGCAGCCTTCCGTACGGCACTGAAGCTTTCTTT,CASSLPYGTEAFF
many,TRBJ2-7,.,TRBV4-2,TGTGCCAGCAGCCATGGGCGGGCCTCTCCGGACGAGCAGTACTTC,CASSHGRASPDEQYF
.,TRBJ2-6,.,TRBV10-2,TGCGCCAGCAGTGACCCTGGGGCCAACGTCCTGACTTTC,CASSDPGANVLTF
many,TRBJ2-3,TRBD1,TRBV2,TGTGCCAGCACTACTACAGGGGCCTTAAGCACAGATACGCAGTATTTT,CASTTTGALSTDTQYF
few,TRBJ2-3,.,TRBV27,TGTGCCAGCAGTTTATTACAGGGTACCACAGATACGCAGTATTTT,CASSLLQGTTDTQYF
few,TRBJ1-5,.,TRBV28,TGTGCCAGCAGTTCACCGAGACAGGCGGGGAATCAGCCCCAGCATTTT,CASSSPRQAGNQPQHF
many,TRBJ1-2,.,TRBV27,TGTGCCAGCAGTTTTAAGGGGAACTATGGCTACACCTTC,CASSFKGNYGYTF
few,TRBJ2-3,TRBD2,TRBV19,TGTGCCAGTACCCCACTAGCGGGGTACACAGATACGCAGTATTTT,CASTPLAGYTDTQYF
.,TRBJ2-1,.,TRBV7-9,TGTGCCAGCAGCTTAATAATGCCAGGGAACAATGAGCAGTTCTTC,CASSLIMPGNNEQFF
few,TRBJ2-2,.,TRBV7-9,TGTGCCAGCAGCTACCGGGTCTCGAACACCGGGGAGCTGTTTTTT,CASSYRVSNTGELFF
many,TRBJ1-4,.,TRBV12-3/TRBV12-4,TGTGCCAGCAGTTTAACCGGTGGGGAAAAACTGTTTTTT,CASSLTGGEKLFF
few,TRBJ2-7,.,TRBV28,TGTGCCAGCAGTATAAGGCAGGGCCATGGAGGGTACGAGCAGTACTTC,CASSIRQGHGGYEQYF
.,TRBJ2-7,TRBD2,TRBV2,TGTGCCAGCAGTGTCCCACTAGCGGGGGGCTCCTACGAGCAGTACTTC,CASSVPLAGGSYEQYF
few,TRBJ2-3,TRBD2,TRBV7-6,TGTGCCAGCAGCGCGACAATACTGAGACTAGCGGGAACAGATACGCAGTATTTT,CASSATILRLAGTDTQYF
.,TRBJ1-3,.,TRBV4-2,TGTGCCAGCAGCCCATCAGGGGCTCCCGGAAACACCATATATTTT,CASSPSGAPGNTIYF
many,TRBJ2-3,TRBD2,TRBV28,TGTGCCAGCAGTTTAACTAGCGGGAATACAGATACGCAGTATTTT,CASSLTSGNTDTQYF
many,TRBJ2-7,.,TRBV19,TGTGCCACCTCGGCCCAGGGCACCTACGAGCAGTACTTC,CATSAQGTYEQYF
.,TRBJ1-5,.,TRBV28,TGTGCCAGCGGTTTCGGTGGGGACGGCCCGCCCCCGCCTTTT,CASGFGGDGPPPPF
.,TRBJ2-6,.,TRBV10-3,TGTGCCATCAGCAAAGCCGGGGACGTCCTGACTTTC,CAISKAGDVLTF
few,TRBJ1-3,.,TRBV9,TGTGCCAGCAGCGTGGGCAACTCTGGAAGCACCATATATTTT,CASSVGNSGSTIYF
.,TRBJ1-6,TRBD1,TRBV28,TGTGCCAGCAGTTTGGGACAGAGGTATAATTCACCCCTCCACTTT,CASSLGQRYNSPLHF
few,TRBJ2-1,.,TRBV28,TGTGCCAGCAGTCCCTTGGGGGCATATGAGCAGTTCTTC,CASSPLGAYEQFF
few,TRBJ2-2,.,TRBV12-5,TGTGCTAGTGGTCCACAGGGTCCGTACGGGGAGCCGTTTTTT,CASGPQGPYGEPFF
many,TRBJ1-1,.,TRBV11-1,TGTGCCAGCAGCCTAAATGGTCACCATCCACCGAACACTGAAGCTTTCTTT,CASSLNGHHPPNTEAFF
many,TRBJ1-1,.,TRBV7-9,TGTGCCAGCAGCCCAATCCAGGGCGAAGCTTTCTTT,CASSPIQGEAFF
.,TRBJ1-6,.,TRBV6-2/TRBV6-3,TGTGCCAGCAGTATATCCAGGGTGCGATCACCCCTCCACTTT,CASSISRVRSPLHF
many,TRBJ2-2,.,TRBV3-1,TGTGCCAGCAGCCAAGATTTAAATCCGCAGAACACCGGGGAGCTGTTTTTT,CASSQDLNPQNTGELFF
many,TRBJ2-4,TRBD1,TRBV7-9,TGTGCCAGCAGCGGACAGGGTCTAGCCAAAAACATTCAGTACTTC,CASSGQGLAKNIQYF
few,TRBJ2-2,.,TRBV20-1,TGCAGTGCTAGAGAGGGCCGGAACACCGGGGAGCTGTTTTTT,CSAREGRNTGELFF
few,TRBJ2-7,.,TRBV4-3,TGCGCCAGCAGCCAAGACCGAGACCCATCCTACGAGCAGTACTTC,CASSQDRDPSYEQYF
.,TRBJ2-1,TRBD2,TRBV19,TGTGCCAGCGCGGGGCGGGAGTGGAGTCGCAATGAGCAGTTCTTC,CASAGREWSRNEQFF
many,TRBJ2-3,TRBD2,TRBV7-2,TGTGCCAGCAGCTCGACCAGACTAGCGGAGGTCACAGATACGCAGTATTTT,CASSSTRLAEVTDTQYF
many,TRBJ1-1,TRBD1,TRBV4-1,TGCGCCAGCAGCCAAGATAGCGGACAGGGGGCGCAGACTGAAGCTTTCTTT,CASSQDSGQGAQTEAFF
few,TRBJ2-7,.,TRBV30,TGTGCCTGGAGTGTGGGCCTTGGGGGCGACGAGCAGTACTTC,CAWSVGLGGDEQYF
.,TRBJ2-3,.,TRBV12-3/TRBV12-4,TGTGCCAGCAGTTTGGGCCACACAGATACGCAGTATTTT,CASSLGHTDTQYF
.,TRBJ2-3,.,TRBV27,TGTGCCAGCAGTTTTTTGCGGGCTGGCACAGATACGCAGTATTTT,CASSFLRAGTDTQYF
.,TRBJ2-1,.,TRBV6-2/TRBV6-3,TGTGCCAGCACCCCCGCCAGCTATAATGAGCAGTTCTTC,CASTPASYNEQFF
.,TRBJ1-5,.,TRBV4-1,TGCGCCAGCAGCCAGGGGGTTTTGGGCAATCAGCCCCCGCCTTTT,CASSQGVLGNQPPPF
.,TRBJ2-3,TRBD1,TRBV12-3/TRBV12-4,TGTGCCAGCAGTTTCAGGGGGCGGGATACGCAGTATTTT,CASSFRGRDTQYF
many,TRBJ2-5,.,TRBV28,TGTGCCGGCAGGTTGGCGGGCCAAGAGACCCAGTACTTC,CAGRLAGQETQYF
.,TRBJ2-3,TRBD2,TRBV27,TGTGCCAGCAGTTTTAGACTAGCGGGCACTGATACGCAGTATTTT,CASSFRLAGTDTQYF
many,TRBJ2-5,.,TRBV6-2/TRBV6-3,TGTGCCAGCAGTACGGGGACGCTGAAAGAGACCCAGTACTTC,CASSTGTLKETQYF
.,TRBJ2-1,.,TRBV19,TGTGCCAGTAGTATAGTCGCCGGGACACCCAATGAGCAGTTCTTC,CASSIVAGTPNEQFF
few,TRBJ1-6,.,TRBV5-3,TGTGCCAGCAGTTCCGACCCGCGGCCCCTCCACTTT,CASSSDPRPLHF
many,TRBJ2-3,.,TRBV5-4,TGTGCCAGCTTCCGGGTCCCGAGCACAGATACGCAGTATTTT,CASFRVPSTDTQYF
.,TRBJ1-2,.,TRBV27,TGTGCCAGCAGTCCGCGCCAGGACACCTTTGGCTATGGCTACACCTTC,CASSPRQDTFGYGYTF
many,TRBJ2-3,TRBD2,TRBV28,TGTGCCAGCAGTTTACTGGGACTAGCGGGGCTCACAGATACGCAGTATTTT,CASSLLGLAGLTDTQYF